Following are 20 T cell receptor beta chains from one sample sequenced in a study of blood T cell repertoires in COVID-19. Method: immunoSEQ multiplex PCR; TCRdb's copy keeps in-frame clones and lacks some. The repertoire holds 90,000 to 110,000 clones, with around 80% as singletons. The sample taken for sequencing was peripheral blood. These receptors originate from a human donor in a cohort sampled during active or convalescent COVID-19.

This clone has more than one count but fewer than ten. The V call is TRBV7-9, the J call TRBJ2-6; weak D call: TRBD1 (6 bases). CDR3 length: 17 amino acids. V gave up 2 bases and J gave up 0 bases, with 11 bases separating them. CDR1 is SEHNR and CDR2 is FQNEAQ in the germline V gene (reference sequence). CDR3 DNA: TGTGCCAGCAGCTTACCGTGGGGGCACTCTGGGGCCAACGTCCTGACTTTC. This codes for CASSLPWGHSGANVLTF. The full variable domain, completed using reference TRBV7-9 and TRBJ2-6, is DTGVSQNPRHKITKRGQNVTFRCDPISEHNRLYWYRQTLGQGPEFLTYFQNEAQLEKSRLLSDRFSAERPKGSFSTLEIQRTEQGDSAMYLCASSLPWGHSGANVLTFGAGSRLTVL.

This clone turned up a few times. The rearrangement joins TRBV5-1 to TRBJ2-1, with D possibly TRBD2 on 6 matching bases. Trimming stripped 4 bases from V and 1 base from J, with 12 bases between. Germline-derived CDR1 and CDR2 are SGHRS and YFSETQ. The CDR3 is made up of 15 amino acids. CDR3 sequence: CASSPRGVSYNEQFF. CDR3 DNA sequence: TGCGCCAGCAGCCCGCGGGGCGTTTCCTACAATGAGCAGTTCTTC.

DNA for the CDR3: TGTGCCACCAGAGGACAGGGGAGAAACTATGGCTACACCTTC. The encoded protein is CATRGQGRNYGYTF. This chain joins TRBV15 and TRBJ1-2, with TRBD1 identical over 9 bases. V dropped 6 bases and J dropped 2; count of bases not matched to a gene: 4. The CDR3 totals 14 residues. In germline, CDR1 is LNHNV, CDR2 YYDKDF (reference sequence). Full variable domain (rest looked up from reference TRBV15 and TRBJ1-2): DAMVIQNPRYQVTQFGKPVTLSCSQTLNHNVMYWYQQKSSQAPKLLFHYYDKDFNNEADTPDNFQSRRPNTSFCFLDIRSPGLGDTAMYLCATRGQGRNYGYTFGSGTRLTVV.

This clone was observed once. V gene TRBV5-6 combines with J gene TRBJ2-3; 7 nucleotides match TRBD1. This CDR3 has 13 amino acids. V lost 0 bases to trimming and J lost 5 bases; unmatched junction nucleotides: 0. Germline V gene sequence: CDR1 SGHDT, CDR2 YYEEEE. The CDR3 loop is CASSLGQGDTQYF. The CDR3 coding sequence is TGTGCCAGCAGCTTGGGACAGGGAGATACGCAGTATTTT. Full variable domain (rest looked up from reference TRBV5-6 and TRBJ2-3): DAGVTQSPTHLIKTRGQQVTLRCSPKSGHDTVSWYQQALGQGPQFIFQYYEEEERQRGNFPDRFSGHQFPNYSSELNVNALLLGDSALYLCASSLGQGDTQYFGPGTRLTVL.

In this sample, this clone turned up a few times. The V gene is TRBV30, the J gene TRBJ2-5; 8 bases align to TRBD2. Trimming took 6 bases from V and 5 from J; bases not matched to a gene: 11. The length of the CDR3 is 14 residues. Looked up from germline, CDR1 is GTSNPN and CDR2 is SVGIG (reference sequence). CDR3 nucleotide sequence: TGTGCCTGCGCCGGACCGGGAGGGGGTGAGACCCAGTACTTC. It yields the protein CACAGPGGGETQYF.

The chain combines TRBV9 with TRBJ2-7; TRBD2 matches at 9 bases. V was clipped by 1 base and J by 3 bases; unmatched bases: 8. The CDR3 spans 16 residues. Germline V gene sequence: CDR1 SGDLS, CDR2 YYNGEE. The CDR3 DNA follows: TGTGCCAGCAGCGTACGCGGACTAGCGAGCTACTACGAGCAGTACTTC. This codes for CASSVRGLASYYEQYF.

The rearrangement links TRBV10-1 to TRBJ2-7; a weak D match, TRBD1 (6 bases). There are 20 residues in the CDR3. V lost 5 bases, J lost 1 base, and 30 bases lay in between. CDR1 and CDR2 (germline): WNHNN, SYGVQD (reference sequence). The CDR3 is CASSKGPPGAFSAVSYEQYF. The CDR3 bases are TGCGCCAGCAGTAAGGGTCCTCCAGGGGCCTTCTCAGCGGTTTCCTACGAGCAGTACTTC.

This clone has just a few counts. DNA for the CDR3: TGTGCCAGCAAACGGACAGGGAAGGTATCCCAGCATTTT. Translation: CASKRTGKVSQHF. V usage is TRBV6-5 and J usage is TRBJ1-5, with 8 bases aligning to TRBD1. Germline CDR1 and CDR2: MNHEY and SVGAGI. This CDR3 contains 13 residues. J lost 11 bases, V lost 7 bases, and 10 bases had no gene match.

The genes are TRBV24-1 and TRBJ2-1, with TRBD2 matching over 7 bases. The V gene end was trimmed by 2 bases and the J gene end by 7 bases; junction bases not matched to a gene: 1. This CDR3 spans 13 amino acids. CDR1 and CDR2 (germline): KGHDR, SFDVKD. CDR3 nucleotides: TGTGCCACCAGTGATTATAGCGGGAATGAGCAGTTCTTC. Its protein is CATSDYSGNEQFF.

CDR3 protein: CASTSRGQGVYVSYTF. The CDR3 DNA reads TGTGCCAGTACTTCGCGGGGACAGGGGGTGTATGTAAGCTACACCTTC. The chain carries TRBV19 and TRBJ1-2, with TRBD1 matching over 11 bases. The J segment lost 9 bases and the V segment lost 7 bases, leaving 16 bases of the junction unmatched. Germline lookup yields CDR1 LNHDA and CDR2 SQIVND (reference sequence). This CDR3 contains 16 residues.

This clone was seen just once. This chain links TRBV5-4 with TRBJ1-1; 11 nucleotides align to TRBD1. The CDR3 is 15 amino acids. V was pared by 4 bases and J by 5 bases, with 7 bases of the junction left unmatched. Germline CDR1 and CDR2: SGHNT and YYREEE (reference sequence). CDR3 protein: CASSLPGTGGTEAFF. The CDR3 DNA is TGTGCCAGCAGCCTCCCCGGGACAGGGGGGACTGAAGCTTTCTTT.

The CDR3 is CASRIQGGGQETQYF. The CDR3 DNA is TGTGCCAGCAGAATACAGGGTGGCGGGCAAGAGACCCAGTACTTC. The rearrangement joins TRBV6-5 to TRBJ2-5; a weak D match, TRBD1 (6 bases). V shed 6 bases and J shed 2 bases, with 16 bases lying between them. Germline values: CDR1 MNHEY, CDR2 SVGAGI. CDR3 length equals 15 residues.

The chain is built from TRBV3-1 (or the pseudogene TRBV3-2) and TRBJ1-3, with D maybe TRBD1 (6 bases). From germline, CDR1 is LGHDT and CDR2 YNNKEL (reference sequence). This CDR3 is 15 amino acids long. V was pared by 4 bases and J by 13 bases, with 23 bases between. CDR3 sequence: CASSLRQRQGLLIYF. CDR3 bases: TGTGCCAGCAGCCTCCGACAACGGCAGGGGCTCCTTATATATTTT.

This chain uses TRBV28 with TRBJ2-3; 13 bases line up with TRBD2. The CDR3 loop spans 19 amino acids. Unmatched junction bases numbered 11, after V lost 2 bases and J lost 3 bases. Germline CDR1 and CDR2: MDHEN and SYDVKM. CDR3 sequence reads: CASSLILRLAGGSTDTQYF. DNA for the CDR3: TGTGCCAGCAGTTTAATACTTCGACTAGCGGGAGGAAGTACAGATACGCAGTATTTT.

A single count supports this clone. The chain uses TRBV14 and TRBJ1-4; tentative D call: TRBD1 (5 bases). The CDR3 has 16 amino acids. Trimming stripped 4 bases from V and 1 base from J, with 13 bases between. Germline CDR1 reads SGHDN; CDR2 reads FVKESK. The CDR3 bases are TGTGCCAGCAGCCCTCGTCTGGGGCTAACTAATGAAAAACTGTTTTTT. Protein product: CASSPRLGLTNEKLFF.

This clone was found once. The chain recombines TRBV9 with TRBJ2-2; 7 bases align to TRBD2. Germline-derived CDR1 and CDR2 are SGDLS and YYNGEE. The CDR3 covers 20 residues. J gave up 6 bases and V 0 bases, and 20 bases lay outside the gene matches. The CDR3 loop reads CASSVARSIGRDYRAGELFF. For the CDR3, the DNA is TGTGCCAGCAGCGTAGCCAGGTCGATTGGCAGGGACTACCGCGCCGGGGAGCTGTTTTTT.

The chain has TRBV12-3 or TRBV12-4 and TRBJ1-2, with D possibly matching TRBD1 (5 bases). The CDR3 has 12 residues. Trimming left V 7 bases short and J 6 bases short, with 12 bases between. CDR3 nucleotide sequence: TGTGCCAGCACTACGACAGACGATGGCTACACCTTC. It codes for CASTTTDDGYTF.

The CDR3 coding sequence is TGTGCCAGCAGCAATCCGGGTTGCTATGAGCAGTTCTTC. This gives the protein CASSNPGCYEQFF. The chain recombines TRBV21-1 with TRBJ2-1; TRBD2 is the table's D call, not checked against the DNA. TRBV21-1 corresponds to a pseudogene. This CDR3 region has 13 residues.

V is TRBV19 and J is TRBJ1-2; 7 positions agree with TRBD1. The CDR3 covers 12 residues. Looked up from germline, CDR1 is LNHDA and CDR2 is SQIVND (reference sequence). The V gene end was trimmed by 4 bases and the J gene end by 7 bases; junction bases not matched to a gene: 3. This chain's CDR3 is CASSTPGGGYTF. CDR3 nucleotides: TGTGCCAGTAGTACCCCAGGGGGTGGCTACACCTTC.

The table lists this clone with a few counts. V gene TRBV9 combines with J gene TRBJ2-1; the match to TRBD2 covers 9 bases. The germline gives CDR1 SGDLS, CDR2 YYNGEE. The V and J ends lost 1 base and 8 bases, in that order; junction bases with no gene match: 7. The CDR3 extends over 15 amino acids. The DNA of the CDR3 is TGTGCCAGCAGCGTACAAGCGGGAGGTATTGATGAGCAGTTCTTC. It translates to CASSVQAGGIDEQFF.